This is a list of T cell receptor beta chains from one sample in a study of CD8+ T cells in alopecia areata. Profiling relied on immunoSEQ multiplex PCR, and the TCRdb table lists in-frame clones only, not all of them. The profile shows approximately 200,000 clones, 40% to 55% of them singletons. Specimen: CD4+ T cells sorted from blood, collected at approximately week 37, from a patient treated with tofacitinib. These receptors were taken from a human donor with alopecia areata. Each CDR3 is given with its conserved first and last residue.

>15|TRBV7-4|TRBJ1-5
CASSLTGPINQPQHF
>14|TRBV30|TRBJ2-5
CAWSAGGPVKTQYF
>16|TRBV7-2|TRBJ2-2
CASSPYGQGGTGELFF
>15|TRBV27|TRBJ2-3
CASSFQGRGTDTQYF
>13|TRBV4-2|TRBJ1-2
CASSQDDRGGYTF
>16|TRBV7-9|TRBJ2-1
CASSLGRGVGPNEQFF
>11|TRBV7-2|TRBJ2-7
CASSFGSKQYF
>15|TRBV5-6|TRBJ1-2
CASSSPSLLNYGYTF
>15|TRBV25-1|TRBJ2-7
CASSEGQGSGYEQYF
>15|TRBV28|TRBJ2-7
CASRRGTDKPYEQYF
>11|TRBV19|TRBJ1-2
CASSNTLGYTF
>15|TRBV5-6|TRBJ1-1
CASSFLQTLNTEAFF
>8|TRBV20-1|TRBJ2-1
CSANEQFF
>11|TRBV2|TRBJ2-3
CASSSTDTQYF
>14|TRBV5-1|TRBJ1-5
CASSWGTEGQPQHF
>14|TRBV9|TRBJ1-1
CASSVAQGGTEAFF
>14|TRBV27|TRBJ2-2
CATSQGANTGELFF